What follows describes a single T cell receptor (beta chain). The antigen is unknown. The sorted Tregs were CD4+CD25+CD127-/low cells. Semi-nested PCR with Nested Universal Primer A followed constant-region reverse priming of full-length variable regions. TCRdb re-derived calls from the 5' RACE reads in MiXCR, one entry per CDR3 protein. Among 35,000 to 45,000 distinct CDR3 sequences listed, roughly a fifth were seen once. Study results and limitations: Tumor-infiltrating Treg TCR alpha and beta sequences overlapped most with tumor naive CD4+ T cells, then blood naive. Tumor memory CD4+ T cell TCR gene usage clustered with blood and lymph node memory CD4+ cells and lymph node naive CD4+ cells.

Per germline, CDR1 LNHNV and CDR2 YYDKDF (reference sequence). V shed 3 bases, J shed 6 bases, and the junction held 13 bases outside the gene matches. CDR3 length: 17 amino acids. The sequenced sample consisted of Tregs sorted from a lymph node. The V and J genes are TRBV15 and TRBJ2-3, with 9 nucleotides matching TRBD2. This TCR was recovered from a female donor with breast cancer. The CDR3 DNA reads as TGTGCCACCAGCAGGCCCGCCAGCGGGGGGTCACTCGATACGCAGTATTTT. Its translation is CATSRPASGGSLDTQYF.